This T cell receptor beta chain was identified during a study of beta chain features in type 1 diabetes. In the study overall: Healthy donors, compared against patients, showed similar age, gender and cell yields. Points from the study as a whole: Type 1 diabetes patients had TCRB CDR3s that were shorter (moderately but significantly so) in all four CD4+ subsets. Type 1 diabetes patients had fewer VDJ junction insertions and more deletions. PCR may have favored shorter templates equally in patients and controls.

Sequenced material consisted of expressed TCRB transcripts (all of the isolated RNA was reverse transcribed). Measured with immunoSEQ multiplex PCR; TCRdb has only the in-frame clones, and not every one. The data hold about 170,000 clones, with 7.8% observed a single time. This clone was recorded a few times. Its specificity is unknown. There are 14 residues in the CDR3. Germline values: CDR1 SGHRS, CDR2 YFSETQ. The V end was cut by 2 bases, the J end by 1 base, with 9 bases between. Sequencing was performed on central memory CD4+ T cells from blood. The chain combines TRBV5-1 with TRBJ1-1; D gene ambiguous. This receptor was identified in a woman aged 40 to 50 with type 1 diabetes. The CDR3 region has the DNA TGCGCCAGCAGCTTATCTCCGTCGAACACTGAAGCTTTCTTT. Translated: CASSLSPSNTEAFF.